The text below deals with one T cell receptor beta chain. Its specificity is not known. This CDR3 has 17 residues. The junction had 5 bases not matched to a gene; V was cut back by 3 bases and J by 5 bases. The germline gives CDR1 MGHRA, CDR2 YSYEKL. This sample is part of a study of response to subunit inactivated influenza vaccine. Broader study findings: The authors suggested that few new T cells are recruited per seasonal influenza vaccination.

TCRdb ran MiXCR on the RT-PCR reads and lists one entry per CDR3 protein. The sample holds under 800,000 distinct CDR3 sequences, about 15% seen once. This clonotype was sampled from a man aged 45-65 years who received an inactivated influenza vaccine. The source was PBMCs from blood, collected 14 days before vaccination. The J gene is TRBJ2-3, the V gene TRBV4-1; 16 nucleotides line up with TRBD2. The CDR3 DNA reads as TGCGCCAGCAGCCACCTGGGACTAGCGGGAGGGCGAGATACGCAGTATTTT. This sequence encodes CASSHLGLAGGRDTQYF.